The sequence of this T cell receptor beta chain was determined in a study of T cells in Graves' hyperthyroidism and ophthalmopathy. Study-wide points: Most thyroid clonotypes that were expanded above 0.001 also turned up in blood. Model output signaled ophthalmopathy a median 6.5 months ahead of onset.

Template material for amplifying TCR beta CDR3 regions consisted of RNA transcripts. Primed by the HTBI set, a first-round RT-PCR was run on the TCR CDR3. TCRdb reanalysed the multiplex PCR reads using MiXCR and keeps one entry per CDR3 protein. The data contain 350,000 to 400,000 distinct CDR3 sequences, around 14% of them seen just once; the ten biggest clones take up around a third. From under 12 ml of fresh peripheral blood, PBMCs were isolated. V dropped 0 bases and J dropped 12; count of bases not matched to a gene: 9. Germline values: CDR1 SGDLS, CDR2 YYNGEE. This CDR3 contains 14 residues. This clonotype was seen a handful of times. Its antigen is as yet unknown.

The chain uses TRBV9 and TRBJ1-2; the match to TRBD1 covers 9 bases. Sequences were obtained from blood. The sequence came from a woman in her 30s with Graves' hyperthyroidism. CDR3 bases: TGTGCCAGCAGCGTAGGCGGGACAGGGTTTTCGCACACCTTC. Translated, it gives CASSVGGTGFSHTF.